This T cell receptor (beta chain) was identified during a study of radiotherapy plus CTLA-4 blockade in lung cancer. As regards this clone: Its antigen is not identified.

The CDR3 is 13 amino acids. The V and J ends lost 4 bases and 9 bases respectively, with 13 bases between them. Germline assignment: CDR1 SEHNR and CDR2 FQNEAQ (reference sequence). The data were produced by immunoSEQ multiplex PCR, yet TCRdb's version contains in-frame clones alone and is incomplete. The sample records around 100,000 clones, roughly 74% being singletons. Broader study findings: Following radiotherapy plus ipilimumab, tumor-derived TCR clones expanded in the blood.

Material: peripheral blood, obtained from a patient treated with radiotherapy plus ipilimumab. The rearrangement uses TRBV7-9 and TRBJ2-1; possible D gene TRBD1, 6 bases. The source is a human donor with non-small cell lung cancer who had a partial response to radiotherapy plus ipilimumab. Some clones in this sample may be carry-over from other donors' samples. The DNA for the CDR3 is TGTGCCAGCAGCTCGGGACATTGGGGTGAGCAGTTCTTC. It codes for CASSSGHWGEQFF.